This T cell receptor beta chain was captured in a study of shared clonotypes between healthy human individuals. The overall study: For every donor, three CD4 naive, three CD4 memory, two CD8 naive and one CD8 memory plates were used.

Using immunoSEQ multiplex PCR, the repertoire was profiled, and TCRdb retains in-frame clones only, with some absent. The repertoire consists of about 690,000 clones, with about 92% occurring once and the leading ten covering 30% to 35%. Trimming pared 3 bases from V and 1 base from J, leaving 10 bases between. This CDR3 region has 14 residues. The V gene's germline CDR1 is MDHEN and CDR2 SYDVKM. The study's findings and limits: Clonotypes shared by all four donors outscored non-shared clonotypes in generation probability. Only blood underwent sampling, and tissue repertoires likely differ.

In regard to this clone: The antigen is not known.

This clonotype originated in a man in his late teens or twenties in good health. Some clones in this sample may be carry-over from other donors' samples. The rearrangement links TRBV28 to TRBJ2-7; D unclear. Sequencing used memory CD8+ T cells from PBMCs. Subset here: CD45RO+ cells pooled with CCR7-negative TemRA cells. CDR3 residues: CASSFGRNSYEQYF. CDR3 in DNA: TGTGCCAGCAGTTTCGGCAGGAATTCCTACGAGCAGTACTTC.